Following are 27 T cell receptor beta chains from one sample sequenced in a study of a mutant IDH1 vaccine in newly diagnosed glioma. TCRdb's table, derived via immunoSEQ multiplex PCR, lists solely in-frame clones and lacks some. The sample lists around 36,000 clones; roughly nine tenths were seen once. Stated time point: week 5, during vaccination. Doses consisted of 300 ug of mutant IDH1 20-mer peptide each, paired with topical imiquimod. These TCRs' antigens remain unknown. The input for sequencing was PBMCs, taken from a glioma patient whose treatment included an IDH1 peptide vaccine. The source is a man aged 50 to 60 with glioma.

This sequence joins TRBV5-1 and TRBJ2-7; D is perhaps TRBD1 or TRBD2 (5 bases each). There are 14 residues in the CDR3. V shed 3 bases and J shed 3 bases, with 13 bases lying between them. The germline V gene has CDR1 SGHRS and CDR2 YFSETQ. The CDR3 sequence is CASSSTGTNYEQYF. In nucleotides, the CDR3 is TGCGCCAGCAGCTCCACCGGGACGAACTACGAGCAGTACTTC.

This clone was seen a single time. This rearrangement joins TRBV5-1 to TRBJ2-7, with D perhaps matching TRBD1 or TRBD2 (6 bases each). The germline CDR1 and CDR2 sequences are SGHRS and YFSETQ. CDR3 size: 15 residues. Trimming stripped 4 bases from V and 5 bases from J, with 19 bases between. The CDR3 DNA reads TGCGCCAGCAGCGAAGGGGACGTGGGGGGCCACGAGCAGTACTTC. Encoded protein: CASSEGDVGGHEQYF.

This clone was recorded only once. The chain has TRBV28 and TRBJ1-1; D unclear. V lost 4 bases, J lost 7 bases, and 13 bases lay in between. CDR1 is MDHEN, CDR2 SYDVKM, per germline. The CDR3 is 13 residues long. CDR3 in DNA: TGTGCCAGCAGTTATGTCAGGAAGAGTGAAGCTTTCTTT. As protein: CASSYVRKSEAFF.

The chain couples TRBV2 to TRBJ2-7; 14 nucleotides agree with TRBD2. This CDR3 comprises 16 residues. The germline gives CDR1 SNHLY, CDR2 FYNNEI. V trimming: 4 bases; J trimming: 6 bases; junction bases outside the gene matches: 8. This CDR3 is CASSGRGLAGGGEQYF. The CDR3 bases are TGTGCCAGCAGTGGAAGAGGACTAGCGGGAGGCGGCGAGCAGTACTTC. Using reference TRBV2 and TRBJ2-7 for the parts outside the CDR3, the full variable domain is EPEVTQTPSHQVTQMGQEVILRCVPISNHLYFYWYRQILGQKVEFLVSFYNNEISEKSEIFDDQFSVERPDGSNFTLKIRSTKLEDSAMYFCASSGRGLAGGGEQYFGPGTRLTVT.

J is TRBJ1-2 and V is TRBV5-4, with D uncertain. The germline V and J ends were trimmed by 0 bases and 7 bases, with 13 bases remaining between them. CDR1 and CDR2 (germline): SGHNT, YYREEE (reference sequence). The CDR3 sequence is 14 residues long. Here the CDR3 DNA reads TGTGCCAGCAGCTTGGGCCTCAACAAAGGTGGCTACACCTTC. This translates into CASSLGLNKGGYTF.

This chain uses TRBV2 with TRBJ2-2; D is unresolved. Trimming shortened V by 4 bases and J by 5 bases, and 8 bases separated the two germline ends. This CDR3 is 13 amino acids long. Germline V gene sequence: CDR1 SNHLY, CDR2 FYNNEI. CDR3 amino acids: CASSAHETGELFF. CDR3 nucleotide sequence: TGTGCCAGCAGTGCACACGAAACCGGGGAGCTGTTTTTT.

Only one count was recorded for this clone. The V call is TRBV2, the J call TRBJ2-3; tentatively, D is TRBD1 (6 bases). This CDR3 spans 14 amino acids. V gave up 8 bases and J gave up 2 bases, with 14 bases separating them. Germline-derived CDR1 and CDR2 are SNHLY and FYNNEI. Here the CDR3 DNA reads TGTGCCAGCGGGACGGCAGGGGCCACAGATACGCAGTATTTT. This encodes CASGTAGATDTQYF.

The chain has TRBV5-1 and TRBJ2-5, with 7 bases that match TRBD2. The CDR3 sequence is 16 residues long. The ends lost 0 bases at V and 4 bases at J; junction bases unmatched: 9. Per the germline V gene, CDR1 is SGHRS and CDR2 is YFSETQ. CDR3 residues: CASSLAAGTTGETQYF. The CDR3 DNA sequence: TGCGCCAGCAGCTTGGCCGCGGGGACTACGGGAGAGACCCAGTACTTC.

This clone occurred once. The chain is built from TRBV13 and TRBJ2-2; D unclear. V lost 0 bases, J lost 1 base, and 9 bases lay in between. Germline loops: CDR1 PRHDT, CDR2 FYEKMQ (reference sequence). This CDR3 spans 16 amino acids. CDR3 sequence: CASSLGQQKNTGELFF. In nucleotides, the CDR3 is TGTGCCAGCAGCTTAGGACAACAAAAGAACACCGGGGAGCTGTTTTTT.

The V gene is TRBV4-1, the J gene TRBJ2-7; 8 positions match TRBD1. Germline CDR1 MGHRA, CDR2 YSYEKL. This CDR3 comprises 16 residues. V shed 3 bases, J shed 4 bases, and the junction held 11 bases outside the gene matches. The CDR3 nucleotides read TGCGCCAGCAGCCATTCTTCCGGACAGGGAGATTACGAGCAGTACTTC. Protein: CASSHSSGQGDYEQYF.

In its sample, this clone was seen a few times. The CDR3 is CASSRDLNTDTQYF. The CDR3 DNA is TGTGCCAGCAGCCGGGACTTGAACACAGATACGCAGTATTTT. The V call is TRBV9, the J call TRBJ2-3, with D perhaps TRBD2 (6 bases). The V gene's germline CDR1 is SGDLS and CDR2 YYNGEE. V was shortened by 4 bases and J by 2 bases, with 11 bases between the two germline ends. The CDR3 consists of 14 residues. The entire variable domain, with the rest obtained from reference TRBV9 and TRBJ2-3, is as follows: DSGVTQTPKHLITATGQRVTLRCSPRSGDLSVYWYQQSLDQGLQFLIQYYNGEERAKGNILERFSAQQFPDLHSELNLSSLELGDSALYFCASSRDLNTDTQYFGPGTRLTVL.

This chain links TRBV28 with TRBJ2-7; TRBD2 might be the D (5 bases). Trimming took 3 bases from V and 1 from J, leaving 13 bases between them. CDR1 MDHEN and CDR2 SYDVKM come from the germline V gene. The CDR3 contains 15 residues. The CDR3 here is CASSFYSGVSYEQYF. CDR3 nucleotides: TGTGCCAGCAGTTTTTATTCCGGGGTTTCCTACGAGCAGTACTTC.

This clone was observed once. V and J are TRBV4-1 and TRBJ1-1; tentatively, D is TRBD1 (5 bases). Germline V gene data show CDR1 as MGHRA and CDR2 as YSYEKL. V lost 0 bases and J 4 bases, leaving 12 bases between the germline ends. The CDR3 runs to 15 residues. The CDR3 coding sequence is TGCGCCAGCAGCCAAGATCGCTTCGGGGCCACTGAAGCTTTCTTT. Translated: CASSQDRFGATEAFF.

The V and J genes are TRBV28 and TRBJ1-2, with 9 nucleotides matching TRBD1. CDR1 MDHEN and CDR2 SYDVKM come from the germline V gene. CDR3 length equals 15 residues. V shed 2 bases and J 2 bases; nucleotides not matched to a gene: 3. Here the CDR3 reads CASSLTGTGNYGYTF. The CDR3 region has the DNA TGTGCCAGCAGTTTAACCGGGACAGGGAACTATGGCTACACCTTC.

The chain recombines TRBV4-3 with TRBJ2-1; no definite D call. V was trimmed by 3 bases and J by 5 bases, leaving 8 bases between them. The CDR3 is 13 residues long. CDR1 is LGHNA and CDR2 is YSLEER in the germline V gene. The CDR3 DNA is TGCGCCAGCAGCCATTCCCCTAACAATGAGCAGTTCTTC. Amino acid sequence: CASSHSPNNEQFF.

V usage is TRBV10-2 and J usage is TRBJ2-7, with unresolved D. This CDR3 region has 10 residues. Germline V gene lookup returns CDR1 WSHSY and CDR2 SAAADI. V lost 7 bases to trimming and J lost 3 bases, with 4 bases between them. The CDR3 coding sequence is TGCGCCAGCATGGGCTACGAGCAGTACTTC. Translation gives CASMGYEQYF.

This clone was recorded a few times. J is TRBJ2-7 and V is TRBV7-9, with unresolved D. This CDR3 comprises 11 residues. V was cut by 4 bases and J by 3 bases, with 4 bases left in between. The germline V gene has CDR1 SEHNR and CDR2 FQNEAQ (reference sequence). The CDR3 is CASSSYYEQYF. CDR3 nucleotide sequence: TGTGCCAGCAGCTCCTACTACGAGCAGTACTTC.

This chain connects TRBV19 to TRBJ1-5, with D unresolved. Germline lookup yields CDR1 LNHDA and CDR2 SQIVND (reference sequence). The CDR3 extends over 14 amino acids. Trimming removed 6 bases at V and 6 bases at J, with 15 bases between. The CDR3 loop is CASSIGLLGQPQHF. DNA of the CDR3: TGTGCCAGTAGCATTGGACTGCTTGGTCAGCCCCAGCATTTT.

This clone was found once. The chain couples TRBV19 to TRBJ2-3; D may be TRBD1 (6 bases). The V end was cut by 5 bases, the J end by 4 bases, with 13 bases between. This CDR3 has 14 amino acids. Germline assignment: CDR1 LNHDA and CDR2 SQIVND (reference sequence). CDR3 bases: TGTGCCAGTAGTGAACAGGGTCCGGCAGATACGCAGTATTTT. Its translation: CASSEQGPADTQYF.

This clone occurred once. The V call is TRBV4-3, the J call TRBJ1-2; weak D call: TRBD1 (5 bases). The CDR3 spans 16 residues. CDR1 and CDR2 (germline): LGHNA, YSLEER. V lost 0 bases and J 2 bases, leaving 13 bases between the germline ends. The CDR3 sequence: CASSQESTDSNYGYTF. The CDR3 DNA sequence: TGCGCCAGCAGCCAAGAAAGCACCGACAGCAACTATGGCTACACCTTC.

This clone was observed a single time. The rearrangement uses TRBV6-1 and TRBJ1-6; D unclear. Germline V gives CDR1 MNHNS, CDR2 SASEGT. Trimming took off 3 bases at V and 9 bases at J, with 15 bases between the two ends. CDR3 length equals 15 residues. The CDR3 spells CASSEGQERASPLHF. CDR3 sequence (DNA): TGTGCCAGCAGTGAGGGTCAGGAGAGAGCTTCACCCCTCCACTTT.

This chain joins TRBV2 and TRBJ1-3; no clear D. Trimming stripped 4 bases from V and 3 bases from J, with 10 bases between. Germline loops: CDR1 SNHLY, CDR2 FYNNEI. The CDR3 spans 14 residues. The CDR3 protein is CASSVRGFGNTIYF. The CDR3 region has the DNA TGTGCCAGCAGTGTAAGAGGGTTTGGAAACACCATATATTTT. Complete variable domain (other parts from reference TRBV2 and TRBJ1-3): EPEVTQTPSHQVTQMGQEVILRCVPISNHLYFYWYRQILGQKVEFLVSFYNNEISEKSEIFDDQFSVERPDGSNFTLKIRSTKLEDSAMYFCASSVRGFGNTIYFGEGSWLTVV.

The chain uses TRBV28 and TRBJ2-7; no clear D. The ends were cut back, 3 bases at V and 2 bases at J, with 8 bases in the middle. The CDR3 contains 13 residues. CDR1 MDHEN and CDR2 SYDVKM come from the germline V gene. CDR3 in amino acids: CASSFSLAYEQYF. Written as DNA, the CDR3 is TGTGCCAGCAGTTTTTCACTCGCCTACGAGCAGTACTTC. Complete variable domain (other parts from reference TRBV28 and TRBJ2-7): DVKVTQSSRYLVKRTGEKVFLECVQDMDHENMFWYRQDPGLGLRLIYFSYDVKMKEKGDIPEGYSVSREKKERFSLILESASTNQTSMYLCASSFSLAYEQYFGPGTRLTVT.

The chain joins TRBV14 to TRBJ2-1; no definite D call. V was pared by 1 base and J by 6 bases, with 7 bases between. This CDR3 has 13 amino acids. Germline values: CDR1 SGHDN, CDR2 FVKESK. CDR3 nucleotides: TGTGCCAGCAGCCAAGTAGGGTCCAATGAGCAGTTCTTC. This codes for CASSQVGSNEQFF. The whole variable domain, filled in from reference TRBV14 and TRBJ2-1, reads EAGVTQFPSHSVIEKGQTVTLRCDPISGHDNLYWYRRVMGKEIKFLLHFVKESKQDESGMPNNRFLAERTGGTYSTLKVQPAELEDSGVYFCASSQVGSNEQFFGPGTRLTVL.

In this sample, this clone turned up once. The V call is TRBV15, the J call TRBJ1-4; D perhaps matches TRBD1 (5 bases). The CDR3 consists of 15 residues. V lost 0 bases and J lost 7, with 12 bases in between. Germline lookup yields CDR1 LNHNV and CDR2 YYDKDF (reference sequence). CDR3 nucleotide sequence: TGTGCCACCAGCAGAGAAGGGGCTGGGGGTGAAAAACTGTTTTTT. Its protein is CATSREGAGGEKLFF.

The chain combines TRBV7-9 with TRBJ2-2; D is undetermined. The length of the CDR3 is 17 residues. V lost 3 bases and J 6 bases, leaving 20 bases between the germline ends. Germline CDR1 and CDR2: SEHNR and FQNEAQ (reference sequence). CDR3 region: CASSFPYSLDGSGELFF. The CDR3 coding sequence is TGTGCCAGCAGCTTCCCTTATAGCTTAGACGGATCCGGGGAGCTGTTTTTT.

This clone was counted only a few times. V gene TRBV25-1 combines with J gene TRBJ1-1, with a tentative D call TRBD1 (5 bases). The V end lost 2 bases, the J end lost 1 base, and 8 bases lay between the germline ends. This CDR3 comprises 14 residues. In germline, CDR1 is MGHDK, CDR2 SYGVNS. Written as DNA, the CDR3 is TGTGCCAGCAGTGAAAGGACAAGGAACACTGAAGCTTTCTTT. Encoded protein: CASSERTRNTEAFF.